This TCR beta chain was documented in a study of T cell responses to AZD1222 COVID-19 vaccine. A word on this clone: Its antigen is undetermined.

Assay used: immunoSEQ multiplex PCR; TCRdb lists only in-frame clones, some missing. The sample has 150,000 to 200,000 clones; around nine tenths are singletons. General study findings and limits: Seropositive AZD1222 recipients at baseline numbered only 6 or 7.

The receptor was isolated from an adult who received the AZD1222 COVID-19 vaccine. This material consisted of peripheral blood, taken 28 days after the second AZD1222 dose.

CDR3 in amino acids: CASSRDRQREQYF. CDR3 sequence (DNA): TGCGCCAGCAGCCGGGACAGACAAAGGGAGCAGTACTTC. The chain joins TRBV10-2 to TRBJ2-7; 7 nucleotides agree with TRBD1. This CDR3 is 13 amino acids long. The junction had 9 bases not matched to a gene; V was cut back by 6 bases and J by 7 bases. The germline gives CDR1 WSHSY, CDR2 SAAADI.